This T cell receptor beta chain was captured in a study of blood T cells in healthy people across ages. As concerns this clonotype: As yet, its antigen is unknown.

A second about 7 to 11 cycle PCR used barcoded and J-beta primers. Each cDNA molecule carried a tag from a template-switch adaptor that contained 12 random nucleotides. TCRdb redid the calling of the 5' RACE reads with MiXCR, one entry per CDR3 protein. The table records roughly 1 million distinct CDR3 sequences, about 23% of them present only once. Notes on the study in general: Total diversity from one million sequenced T cells was likely underestimated.

The CDR3 runs to 15 residues. Trimming took 0 bases from V and 6 from J, leaving 15 bases between them. The germline CDR1 and CDR2 sequences are MGHRA and YSYEKL. These data were likewise used in another study, on T cells of mothers and their children. That paper notes: Each donor was one of three healthy Caucasian mothers or one of their six children. Second-round PCR products received sample barcodes and 2-4 random nucleotides from the M1S primer.

This clonotype originated in a girl aged 2-10 years in good health. V gene TRBV4-1 combines with J gene TRBJ2-7, with D uncertain. The sequencing sample was made of blood. The CDR3 here is CASSQDDGAFGEQYF. CDR3 coding DNA: TGCGCCAGCAGCCAAGATGACGGCGCCTTCGGCGAGCAGTACTTC.